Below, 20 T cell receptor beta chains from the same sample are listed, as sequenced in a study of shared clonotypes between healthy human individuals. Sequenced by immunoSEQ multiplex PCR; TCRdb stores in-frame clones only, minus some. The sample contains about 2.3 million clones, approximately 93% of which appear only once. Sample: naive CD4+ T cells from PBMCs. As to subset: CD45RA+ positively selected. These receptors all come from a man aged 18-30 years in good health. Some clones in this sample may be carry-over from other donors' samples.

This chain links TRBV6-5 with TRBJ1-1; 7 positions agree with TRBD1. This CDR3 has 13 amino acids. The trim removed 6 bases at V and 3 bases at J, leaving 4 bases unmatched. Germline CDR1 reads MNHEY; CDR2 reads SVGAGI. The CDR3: CASSQTGDTEAFF. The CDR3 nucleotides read TGTGCCAGCAGCCAAACAGGGGACACTGAAGCTTTCTTT.

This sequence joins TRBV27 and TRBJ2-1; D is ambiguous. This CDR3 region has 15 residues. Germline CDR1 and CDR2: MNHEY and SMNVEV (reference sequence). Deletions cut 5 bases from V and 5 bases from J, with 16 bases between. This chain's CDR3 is CASSALDFTDNEQFF. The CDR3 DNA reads TGTGCCAGCAGTGCCCTAGATTTTACGGACAATGAGCAGTTCTTC.

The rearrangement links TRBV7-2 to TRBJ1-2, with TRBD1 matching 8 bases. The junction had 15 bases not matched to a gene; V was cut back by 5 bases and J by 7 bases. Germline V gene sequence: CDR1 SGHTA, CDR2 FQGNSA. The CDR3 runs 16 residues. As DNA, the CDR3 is TGTGCCAGCAGCACCGTGCAGGGGGCGGAAGGTCGTGGCTACACCTTC. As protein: CASSTVQGAEGRGYTF.

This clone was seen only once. In nucleotides, the CDR3 is TGTGCCAGCAGCTTAGGGCCAGCGGAACGCTACAATGAGCAGTTCTTC. Amino acids: CASSLGPAERYNEQFF. This chain joins TRBV11-3 and TRBJ2-1; D might be TRBD2 (5 bases). Germline V gives CDR1 SGHNT, CDR2 YENEEA. This CDR3 contains 16 residues. Trimming cost V 1 base and J 3 bases, with 13 bases left between them.

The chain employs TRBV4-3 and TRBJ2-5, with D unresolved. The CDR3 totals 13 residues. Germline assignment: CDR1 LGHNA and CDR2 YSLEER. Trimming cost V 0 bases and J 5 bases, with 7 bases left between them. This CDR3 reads CASSQELGETQYF. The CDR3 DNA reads TGCGCCAGCAGCCAAGAACTGGGGGAGACCCAGTACTTC.

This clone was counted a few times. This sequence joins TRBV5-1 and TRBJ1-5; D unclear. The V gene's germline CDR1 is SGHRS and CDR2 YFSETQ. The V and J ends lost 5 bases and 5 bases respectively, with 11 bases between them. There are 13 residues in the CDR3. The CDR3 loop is CASRLTVDQPQHF. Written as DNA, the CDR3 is TGCGCCAGCAGACTCACCGTTGATCAGCCCCAGCATTTT. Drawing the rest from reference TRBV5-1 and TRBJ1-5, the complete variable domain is KAGVTQTPRYLIKTRGQQVTLSCSPISGHRSVSWYQQTPGQGLQFLFEYFSETQRNKGNFPGRFSGRQFSNSRSEMNVSTLELGDSALYLCASRLTVDQPQHFGDGTRLSIL.

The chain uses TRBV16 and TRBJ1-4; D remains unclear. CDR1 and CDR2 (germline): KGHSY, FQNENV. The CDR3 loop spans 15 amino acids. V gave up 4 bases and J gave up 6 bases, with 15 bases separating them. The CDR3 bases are TGTGCCAGCAGCCCAAAGGTTCAATCTTATGAAAAACTGTTTTTT. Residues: CASSPKVQSYEKLFF. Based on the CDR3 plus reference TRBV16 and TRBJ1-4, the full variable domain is GEEVAQTPKHLVRGEGQKAKLYCAPIKGHSYVFWYQQVLKNEFKFLISFQNENVFDETGMPKERFSAKCLPNSPCSLEIQATKLEDSAVYFCASSPKVQSYEKLFFGSGTQLSVL.

CDR3 in DNA: TGTGCCAGCAGCTTGGGGCGGAACTCCTACAATGAGCAGTTCTTC. The encoded protein is CASSLGRNSYNEQFF. The chain combines TRBV5-8 with TRBJ2-1; unclear D gene. Germline CDR1 and CDR2: SGHTS and YDEGEE. V lost 0 bases and J lost 0, with 7 bases in between. This CDR3 is 15 amino acids long.

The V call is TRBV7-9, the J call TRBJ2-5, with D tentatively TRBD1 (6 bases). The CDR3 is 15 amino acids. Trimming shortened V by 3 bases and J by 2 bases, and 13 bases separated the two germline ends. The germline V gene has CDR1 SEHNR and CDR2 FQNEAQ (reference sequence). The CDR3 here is CASSFAGTKQETQYF. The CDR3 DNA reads TGTGCCAGCAGCTTTGCCGGGACAAAACAAGAGACCCAGTACTTC. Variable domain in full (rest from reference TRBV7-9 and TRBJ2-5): DTGVSQNPRHKITKRGQNVTFRCDPISEHNRLYWYRQTLGQGPEFLTYFQNEAQLEKSRLLSDRFSAERPKGSFSTLEIQRTEQGDSAMYLCASSFAGTKQETQYFGPGTRLLVL.

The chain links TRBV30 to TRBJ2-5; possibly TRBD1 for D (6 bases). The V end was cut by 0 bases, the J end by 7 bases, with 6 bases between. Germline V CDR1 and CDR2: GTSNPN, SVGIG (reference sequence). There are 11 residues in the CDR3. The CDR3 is CAWSVQGTQYF. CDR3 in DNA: TGTGCCTGGAGTGTACAGGGGACCCAGTACTTC. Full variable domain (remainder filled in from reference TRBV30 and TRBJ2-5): SQTIHQWPATLVQPVGSPLSLECTVEGTSNPNLYWYRQAAGRGLQLLFYSVGIGQISSEVPQNLSASRPQDRQFILSSKKLLLSDSGFYLCAWSVQGTQYFGPGTRLLVL.

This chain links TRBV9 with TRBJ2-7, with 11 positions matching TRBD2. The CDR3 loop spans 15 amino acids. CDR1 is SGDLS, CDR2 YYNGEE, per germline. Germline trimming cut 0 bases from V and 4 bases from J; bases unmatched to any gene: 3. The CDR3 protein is CASSVGASGGYEQYF. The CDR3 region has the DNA TGTGCCAGCAGCGTAGGTGCTAGCGGGGGGTACGAGCAGTACTTC.

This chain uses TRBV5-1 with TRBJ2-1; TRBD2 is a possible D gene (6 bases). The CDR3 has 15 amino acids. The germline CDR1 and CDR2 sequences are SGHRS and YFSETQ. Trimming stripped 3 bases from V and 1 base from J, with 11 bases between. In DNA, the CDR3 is TGCGCCAGCAGCTCAGAGCTAGCGTCCTACAATGAGCAGTTCTTC. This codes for CASSSELASYNEQFF.

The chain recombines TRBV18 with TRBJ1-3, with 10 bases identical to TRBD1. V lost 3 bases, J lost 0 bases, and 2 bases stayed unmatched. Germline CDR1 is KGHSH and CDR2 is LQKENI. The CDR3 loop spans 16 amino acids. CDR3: CASSPGTGDSGNTIYF. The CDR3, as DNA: TGTGCCAGCTCACCGGGGACAGGGGACTCTGGAAACACCATATATTTT.

In DNA, the CDR3 is TGTGCCATCAGTGATCCGGGACAGGGGCTCGAATACGAGCAGTACTTC. It is translated as CAISDPGQGLEYEQYF. This chain joins TRBV10-3 and TRBJ2-7, with TRBD1 matching 10 bases. The CDR3 consists of 16 residues. The trim removed 3 bases at V and 4 bases at J, leaving 9 bases unmatched. Germline V CDR1 and CDR2: ENHRY, SYGVKD.

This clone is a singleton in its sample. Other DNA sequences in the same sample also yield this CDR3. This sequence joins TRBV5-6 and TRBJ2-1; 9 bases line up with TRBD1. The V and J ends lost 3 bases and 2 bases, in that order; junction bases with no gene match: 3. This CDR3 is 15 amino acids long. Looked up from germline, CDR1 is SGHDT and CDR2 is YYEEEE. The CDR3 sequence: CASSSTGGPYNEQFF. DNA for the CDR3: TGTGCCAGCAGCTCGACAGGGGGGCCCTACAATGAGCAGTTCTTC.

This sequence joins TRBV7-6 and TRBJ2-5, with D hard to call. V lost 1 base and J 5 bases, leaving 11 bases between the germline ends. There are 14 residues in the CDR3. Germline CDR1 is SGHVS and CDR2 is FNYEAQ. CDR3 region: CASSLGGRVETQYF. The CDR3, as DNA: TGTGCCAGCAGCTTAGGTGGTCGTGTTGAGACCCAGTACTTC.

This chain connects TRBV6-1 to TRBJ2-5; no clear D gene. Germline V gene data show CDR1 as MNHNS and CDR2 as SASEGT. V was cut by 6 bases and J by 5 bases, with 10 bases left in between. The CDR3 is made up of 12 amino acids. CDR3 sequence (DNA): TGTGCCAGCAGCGCCCACACTGAGACCCAGTACTTC. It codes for CASSAHTETQYF.

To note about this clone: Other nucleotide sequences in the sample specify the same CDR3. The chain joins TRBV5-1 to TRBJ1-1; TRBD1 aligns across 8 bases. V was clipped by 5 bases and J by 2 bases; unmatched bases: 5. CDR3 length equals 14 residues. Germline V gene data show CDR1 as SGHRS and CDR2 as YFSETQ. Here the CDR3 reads CASSFGQGNTEAFF. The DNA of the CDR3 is TGCGCCAGCAGTTTCGGACAGGGCAACACTGAAGCTTTCTTT.

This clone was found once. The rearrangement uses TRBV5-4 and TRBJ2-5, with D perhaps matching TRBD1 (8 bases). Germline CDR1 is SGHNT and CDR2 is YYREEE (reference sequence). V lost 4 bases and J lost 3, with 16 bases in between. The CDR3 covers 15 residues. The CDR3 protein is CASSTQTGGEETQYF. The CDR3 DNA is TGTGCCAGCAGCACCCAAACAGGGGGGGAAGAGACCCAGTACTTC.

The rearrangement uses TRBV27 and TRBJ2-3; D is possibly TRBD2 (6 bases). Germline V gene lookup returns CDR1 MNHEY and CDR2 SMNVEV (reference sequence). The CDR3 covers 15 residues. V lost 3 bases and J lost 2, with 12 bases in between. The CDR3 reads CASSLYSGSTDTQYF. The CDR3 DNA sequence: TGTGCCAGCAGTTTGTATAGCGGATCCACAGATACGCAGTATTTT.